This is a list of T cell receptor beta chains from one sample in a study of T cell changes during pregnancy in multiple sclerosis. The data were produced by immunoSEQ multiplex PCR, yet TCRdb's version contains in-frame clones alone and is incomplete. The sample lists approximately 22,000 clones, around four fifths occurring once. The sample was CD8+ T cells from peripheral blood mononuclear cells, taken in the first trimester of pregnancy. These TCRs come from a female donor in good health, enrolled as a control in a pregnancy study. The CDR3 runs from the conserved cysteine through the conserved F or W. The D gene is left open where the match is weak. Clone size is shown for a subset of rows, as once, few, many or a class of expanded clone.

J gene: TRBJ2-1
V gene: TRBV7-5
clone size: .
D gene: .
CDR3 protein: CARSLVSQGAFRNEQFF
CDR3 DNA: TGTGCCAGAAGCTTAGTGTCACAGGGGGCCTTTAGAAATGAGCAGTTCTTC

J gene: TRBJ2-1
V gene: TRBV9
clone size: .
D gene: TRBD2
CDR3 protein: CASSVGGGGRNNEQFF
CDR3 DNA: TGTGCCAGCAGCGTAGGGGGCGGGGGGAGAAACAATGAGCAGTTCTTC

J gene: TRBJ1-5
V gene: TRBV9
clone size: .
D gene: .
CDR3 protein: CASSSDLAVQPQHF
CDR3 DNA: TGTGCCAGCAGCTCAGATCTGGCCGTTCAGCCCCAGCATTTT

J gene: TRBJ1-3
V gene: TRBV6-6
clone size: .
D gene: .
CDR3 protein: CASSRSSGNTIYF
CDR3 DNA: TGTGCCAGCAGCCGTTCGAGCGGTAACACCATATATTTT

J gene: TRBJ2-3
V gene: TRBV2
clone size: .
D gene: TRBD2
CDR3 protein: CASPGGAADTQYF
CDR3 DNA: TGTGCCAGCCCCGGGGGGGCGGCAGATACGCAGTATTTT

J gene: TRBJ1-5
V gene: TRBV9
clone size: .
D gene: TRBD1
CDR3 protein: CASSPQGARQPQHF
CDR3 DNA: TGTGCCAGCAGCCCCCAGGGGGCCAGGCAGCCCCAGCATTTT

J gene: TRBJ1-4
V gene: TRBV19
clone size: .
D gene: .
CDR3 protein: CASSIGGALGEKLFF
CDR3 DNA: TGTGCCAGTAGTATCGGGGGGGCGCTTGGGGAAAAACTGTTTTTT

J gene: TRBJ2-7
V gene: TRBV5-1
clone size: .
D gene: .
CDR3 protein: CASSLARAGLRDEQYF
CDR3 DNA: TGCGCCAGCAGCTTGGCCCGGGCGGGTCTGAGGGACGAGCAGTACTTC

J gene: TRBJ2-5
V gene: TRBV11-2
clone size: .
D gene: .
CDR3 protein: CASSLVPTAQETQYF
CDR3 DNA: TGTGCCAGCAGCTTAGTCCCGACAGCCCAAGAGACCCAGTACTTC

J gene: TRBJ1-6
V gene: TRBV10-3
clone size: .
D gene: TRBD1
CDR3 protein: CAISESGQGAKNSPLHF
CDR3 DNA: TGTGCCATCAGTGAGTCTGGACAGGGGGCGAAGAATTCACCCCTCCACTTT

J gene: TRBJ2-7
V gene: TRBV7-9
clone size: .
D gene: TRBD2
CDR3 protein: CASSFAVAGGPYEQYF
CDR3 DNA: TGTGCCAGCAGCTTCGCGGTAGCGGGGGGACCCTACGAGCAGTACTTC

J gene: TRBJ1-3
V gene: TRBV19
clone size: .
D gene: .
CDR3 protein: CASSSTASSGNTIYF
CDR3 DNA: TGTGCCAGTAGTTCGACAGCCAGCTCTGGAAACACCATATATTTT

J gene: TRBJ2-1
V gene: TRBV4-1
clone size: .
D gene: .
CDR3 protein: CASSQEGADEQFF
CDR3 DNA: TGCGCCAGCAGCCAAGAAGGAGCGGATGAGCAGTTCTTC

J gene: TRBJ2-3
V gene: TRBV6-4
clone size: .
D gene: .
CDR3 protein: CASSDRGTDTQYF
CDR3 DNA: TGTGCCAGCAGTGACCGAGGCACAGATACGCAGTATTTT

J gene: TRBJ2-7
V gene: TRBV4-1
clone size: .
D gene: .
CDR3 protein: CASSQVVREMQYF
CDR3 DNA: TGCGCCAGCAGCCAAGTAGTCAGGGAAATGCAGTACTTC

J gene: TRBJ2-2
V gene: TRBV30
clone size: .
D gene: TRBD2
CDR3 protein: CAWSVRGGRDTGELFF
CDR3 DNA: TGTGCCTGGAGTGTACGAGGCGGGAGAGACACCGGGGAGCTGTTTTTT

J gene: TRBJ2-1
V gene: TRBV21-1
clone size: once
D gene: .
CDR3 protein: CASYSSGKGDNEQFF
CDR3 DNA: TGTGCCAGCTACTCGTCAGGGAAAGGGGACAATGAGCAGTTCTTC

J gene: TRBJ2-3
V gene: TRBV7-3
clone size: .
D gene: TRBD2
CDR3 protein: CASRAGGPGTDTQYF
CDR3 DNA: TGTGCCAGCAGGGCGGGGGGACCCGGCACAGATACGCAGTATTTT

J gene: TRBJ2-1
V gene: TRBV25-1
clone size: .
D gene: TRBD2
CDR3 protein: CASSEWGGRSKEQFF
CDR3 DNA: TGTGCCAGCAGTGAATGGGGCGGGAGGTCGAAGGAGCAGTTCTTC

J gene: TRBJ2-3
V gene: TRBV27
clone size: .
D gene: TRBD1
CDR3 protein: CASTTRDRADTQYF
CDR3 DNA: TGTGCCAGCACTACCCGAGACAGGGCAGATACGCAGTATTTT

J gene: TRBJ2-7
V gene: TRBV11-2
clone size: .
D gene: TRBD2
CDR3 protein: CASSIRLAGRSYEQYF
CDR3 DNA: TGTGCCAGCAGCATCAGACTAGCGGGCAGGTCCTACGAGCAGTACTTC

J gene: TRBJ1-5
V gene: TRBV2
clone size: .
D gene: .
CDR3 protein: CASSFLRGTNQPQHF
CDR3 DNA: TGTGCCAGCAGTTTTCTTAGGGGGACCAATCAGCCCCAGCATTTT

J gene: TRBJ1-2
V gene: TRBV5-1
clone size: .
D gene: .
CDR3 protein: CASSLDRVGGYTF
CDR3 DNA: TGCGCCAGCAGCTTGGACAGGGTCGGAGGCTACACCTTC

J gene: TRBJ2-7
V gene: TRBV6-5
clone size: once
D gene: .
CDR3 protein: CASSFQVSYEQYF
CDR3 DNA: TGTGCCAGCAGTTTTCAGGTCTCCTACGAGCAGTACTTC

J gene: TRBJ2-5
V gene: TRBV7-3
clone size: .
D gene: TRBD1
CDR3 protein: CASSLNRGRQETQYF
CDR3 DNA: TGTGCCAGCAGTCTTAACAGGGGCCGCCAAGAGACCCAGTACTTC

J gene: TRBJ2-5
V gene: TRBV4-2
clone size: .
D gene: TRBD2
CDR3 protein: CASSQDSRASGGPTQETQYF
CDR3 DNA: TGTGCCAGCAGCCAAGACTCTAGGGCTAGCGGGGGGCCCACCCAAGAGACCCAGTACTTC

J gene: TRBJ1-6
V gene: TRBV30
clone size: .
D gene: .
CDR3 protein: CAWSAGPTGSPLHF
CDR3 DNA: TGTGCCTGGAGTGCCGGGCCTACAGGGTCACCCCTCCACTTT

J gene: TRBJ1-2
V gene: TRBV5-1
clone size: .
D gene: TRBD1
CDR3 protein: CASSWRTGVIYGYTF
CDR3 DNA: TGCGCCAGCAGCTGGCGGACAGGAGTGATATATGGCTACACCTTC

J gene: TRBJ2-3
V gene: TRBV5-6
clone size: .
D gene: .
CDR3 protein: CASSASRSDTQYF
CDR3 DNA: TGTGCCAGCAGCGCATCTAGATCAGATACGCAGTATTTT

J gene: TRBJ1-2
V gene: TRBV30
clone size: .
D gene: .
CDR3 protein: CAWTYTSYGYTF
CDR3 DNA: TGTGCCTGGACTTACACAAGCTATGGCTACACCTTC

J gene: TRBJ2-7
V gene: TRBV28
clone size: .
D gene: TRBD1
CDR3 protein: CASSFGTGSNEQYF
CDR3 DNA: TGTGCCAGCAGTTTTGGGACAGGGTCGAACGAGCAGTACTTC

J gene: TRBJ1-6
V gene: TRBV9
clone size: .
D gene: .
CDR3 protein: CASSVEQGPSPLHF
CDR3 DNA: TGTGCCAGCAGCGTAGAACAGGGCCCCTCACCCCTCCACTTT

J gene: TRBJ2-2
V gene: TRBV7-8
clone size: .
D gene: TRBD1
CDR3 protein: CASSLRDRDTGELFF
CDR3 DNA: TGTGCCAGCAGCCTCCGGGACAGGGACACCGGGGAGCTGTTTTTT

J gene: TRBJ2-5
V gene: TRBV6-5
clone size: .
D gene: TRBD1
CDR3 protein: CASSLSGQGQETQYF
CDR3 DNA: TGTGCCAGCAGCCTCTCTGGACAGGGCCAAGAGACCCAGTACTTC

J gene: TRBJ2-7
V gene: TRBV2
clone size: .
D gene: .
CDR3 protein: CASSDVMSKRQYF
CDR3 DNA: TGTGCCAGCAGTGATGTAATGAGTAAGAGGCAGTACTTC

J gene: TRBJ1-5
V gene: TRBV6-1
clone size: .
D gene: TRBD1
CDR3 protein: CASSLTGNQPQHF
CDR3 DNA: TGTGCCAGCAGTTTGACAGGGAATCAGCCCCAGCATTTT

J gene: TRBJ1-4
V gene: TRBV11-3
clone size: .
D gene: TRBD1
CDR3 protein: CASSLNRDREFEKLFF
CDR3 DNA: TGTGCCAGCAGCCTAAACCGGGACAGGGAATTTGAAAAACTGTTTTTT

J gene: TRBJ1-3
V gene: TRBV11-2
clone size: medium-sized
D gene: TRBD1
CDR3 protein: CASSRSTGGTSGNTIYF
CDR3 DNA: TGTGCCAGCAGCAGATCGACAGGGGGCACCTCTGGAAACACCATATATTTT

J gene: TRBJ1-1
V gene: TRBV28
clone size: .
D gene: .
CDR3 protein: CASRSNAEAFF
CDR3 DNA: TGTGCCAGCAGGTCAAATGCTGAAGCTTTCTTT

J gene: TRBJ2-5
V gene: TRBV10-3
clone size: .
D gene: TRBD1
CDR3 protein: CAIRRDRVQETQYF
CDR3 DNA: TGTGCCATCAGGAGGGACAGAGTCCAAGAGACCCAGTACTTC

J gene: TRBJ2-1
V gene: TRBV6-5
clone size: .
D gene: .
CDR3 protein: CATCRGVNNEQFF
CDR3 DNA: TGTGCCACGTGTCGGGGAGTAAATAATGAGCAGTTCTTC

J gene: TRBJ2-7
V gene: TRBV6-1
clone size: few
D gene: TRBD2
CDR3 protein: CASSETSGGSYEQYF
CDR3 DNA: TGTGCCAGCAGTGAAACTAGCGGGGGCTCCTACGAGCAGTACTTC

J gene: TRBJ1-1
V gene: TRBV7-9
clone size: .
D gene: TRBD1
CDR3 protein: CASSVGTVAFF
CDR3 DNA: TGTGCCAGCAGCGTAGGGACAGTAGCTTTCTTT

J gene: TRBJ2-7
V gene: TRBV5-1
clone size: .
D gene: TRBD1
CDR3 protein: CASSFGTGVNYEQYF
CDR3 DNA: TGCGCCAGCAGCTTCGGGACAGGGGTCAACTACGAGCAGTACTTC

J gene: TRBJ2-7
V gene: TRBV11-2
clone size: .
D gene: TRBD1
CDR3 protein: CASSGGTGDINEQYF
CDR3 DNA: TGTGCCAGCAGCGGAGGGACAGGAGATATTAACGAGCAGTACTTC

J gene: TRBJ2-2
V gene: TRBV30
clone size: .
D gene: .
CDR3 protein: CAWSELRGGELFF
CDR3 DNA: TGTGCCTGGAGTGAACTAAGAGGCGGGGAGCTGTTTTTT

J gene: TRBJ2-2
V gene: TRBV21-1
clone size: .
D gene: .
CDR3 protein: CASSKGPNRELFF
CDR3 DNA: TGTGCCAGCAGCAAAGGTCCCAACAGGGAGCTGTTTTTT

J gene: TRBJ2-2
V gene: TRBV4-2
clone size: .
D gene: .
CDR3 protein: CASSQATPGDLFF
CDR3 DNA: TGTGCCAGCAGCCAGGCTACTCCAGGGGACCTGTTTTTT

J gene: TRBJ1-4
V gene: TRBV5-1
clone size: .
D gene: TRBD1
CDR3 protein: CASSPGQGSTEKLFF
CDR3 DNA: TGCGCCAGCAGCCCGGGACAGGGGAGTACTGAAAAACTGTTTTTT

J gene: TRBJ1-5
V gene: TRBV10-3
clone size: .
D gene: .
CDR3 protein: CAISESQVQPQHF
CDR3 DNA: TGTGCCATCAGTGAGTCACAGGTTCAGCCCCAGCATTTT

J gene: TRBJ1-1
V gene: TRBV6-4
clone size: .
D gene: .
CDR3 protein: CASSDSEGTEAFF
CDR3 DNA: TGTGCCAGCAGTGACTCTGAGGGAACTGAAGCTTTCTTT

J gene: TRBJ2-3
V gene: TRBV6-5
clone size: .
D gene: .
CDR3 protein: CASSPPDPRDTQYF
CDR3 DNA: TGTGCCAGCAGTCCGCCAGACCCTAGAGATACGCAGTATTTT

J gene: TRBJ1-5
V gene: TRBV30
clone size: .
D gene: TRBD1
CDR3 protein: CAWTTGQGNQPQHF
CDR3 DNA: TGTGCCTGGACGACGGGACAGGGAAATCAGCCCCAGCATTTT